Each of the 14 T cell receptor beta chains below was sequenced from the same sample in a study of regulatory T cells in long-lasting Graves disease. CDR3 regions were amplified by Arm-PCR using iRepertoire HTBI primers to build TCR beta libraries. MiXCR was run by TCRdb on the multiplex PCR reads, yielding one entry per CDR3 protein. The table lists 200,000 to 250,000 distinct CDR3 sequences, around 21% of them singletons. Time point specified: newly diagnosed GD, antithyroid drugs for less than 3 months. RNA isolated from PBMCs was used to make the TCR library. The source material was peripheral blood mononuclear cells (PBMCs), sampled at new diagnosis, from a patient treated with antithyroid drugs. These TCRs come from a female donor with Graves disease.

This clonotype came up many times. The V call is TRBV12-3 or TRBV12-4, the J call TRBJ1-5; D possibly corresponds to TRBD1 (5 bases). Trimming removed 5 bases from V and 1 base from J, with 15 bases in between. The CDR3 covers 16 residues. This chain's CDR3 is CASSPQGRMSNQPQHF. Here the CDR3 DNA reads TGTGCCAGCAGTCCCCAGGGACGGATGAGCAATCAGCCCCAGCATTTT.

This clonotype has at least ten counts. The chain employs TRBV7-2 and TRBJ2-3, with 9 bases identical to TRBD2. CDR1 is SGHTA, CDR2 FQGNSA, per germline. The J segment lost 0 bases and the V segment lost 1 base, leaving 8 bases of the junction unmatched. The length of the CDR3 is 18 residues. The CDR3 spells CASSLGVASGASTDTQYF. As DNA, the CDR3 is TGTGCCAGCAGCTTAGGGGTGGCTAGCGGGGCTAGCACAGATACGCAGTATTTT.

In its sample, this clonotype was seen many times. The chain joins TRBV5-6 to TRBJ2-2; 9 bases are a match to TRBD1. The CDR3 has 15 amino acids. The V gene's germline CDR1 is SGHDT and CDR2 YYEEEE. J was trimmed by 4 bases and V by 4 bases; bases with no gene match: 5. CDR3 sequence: CASSPGQGITGELFF. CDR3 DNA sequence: TGTGCCAGCAGCCCGGGACAGGGCATCACCGGGGAGCTGTTTTTT.

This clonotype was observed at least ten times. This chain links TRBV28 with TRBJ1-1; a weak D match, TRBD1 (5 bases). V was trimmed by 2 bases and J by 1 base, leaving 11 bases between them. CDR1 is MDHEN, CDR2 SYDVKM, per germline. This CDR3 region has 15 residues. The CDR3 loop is CASSLVGDGNTEAFF. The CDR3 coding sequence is TGTGCCAGCAGTTTAGTAGGGGACGGGAACACTGAAGCTTTCTTT.

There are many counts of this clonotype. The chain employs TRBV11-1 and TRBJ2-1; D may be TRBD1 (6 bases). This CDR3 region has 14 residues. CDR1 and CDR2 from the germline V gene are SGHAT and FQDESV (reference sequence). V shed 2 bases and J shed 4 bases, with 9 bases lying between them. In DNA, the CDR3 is TGTGCCAGCAGCTTAATCCAGGGGTACAATGAGCAGTTCTTC. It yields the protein CASSLIQGYNEQFF.

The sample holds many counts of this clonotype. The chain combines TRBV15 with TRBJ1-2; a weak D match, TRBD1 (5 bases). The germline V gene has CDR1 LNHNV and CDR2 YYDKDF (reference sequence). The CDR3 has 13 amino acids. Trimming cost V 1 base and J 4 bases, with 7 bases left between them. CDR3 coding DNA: TGTGCCACCAGCAGAGGGGACGGCTATGGCTACACCTTC. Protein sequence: CATSRGDGYGYTF.

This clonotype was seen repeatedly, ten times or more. CDR3 coding DNA: TGCGCCAGCAGCTTGGCCGGACACCCCTACGAGCAGTACTTC. It yields the protein CASSLAGHPYEQYF. The chain combines TRBV5-1 with TRBJ2-7, with D possibly TRBD1 on 5 matching bases. CDR3 length: 14 amino acids. The V end was cut by 0 bases, the J end by 2 bases, with 9 bases between. CDR1 is SGHRS and CDR2 is YFSETQ in the germline V gene.

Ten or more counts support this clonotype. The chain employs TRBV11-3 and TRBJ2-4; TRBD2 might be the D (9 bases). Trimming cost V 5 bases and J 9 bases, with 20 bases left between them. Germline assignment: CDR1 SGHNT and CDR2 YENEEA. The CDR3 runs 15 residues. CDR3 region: CASSQGASGTVIQYF. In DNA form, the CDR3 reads TGTGCCAGCAGCCAGGGGGCTAGCGGGACTGTCATTCAGTACTTC.

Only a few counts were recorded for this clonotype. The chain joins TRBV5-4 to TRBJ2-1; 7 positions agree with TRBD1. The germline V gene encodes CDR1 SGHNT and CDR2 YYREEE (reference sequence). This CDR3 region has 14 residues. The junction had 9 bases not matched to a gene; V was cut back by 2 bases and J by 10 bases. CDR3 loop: CASSFRDRPREQFF. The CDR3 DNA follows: TGTGCCAGCAGCTTCCGGGACAGACCTCGAGAGCAGTTCTTC. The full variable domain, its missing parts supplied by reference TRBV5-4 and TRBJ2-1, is ETGVTQSPTHLIKTRGQQVTLRCSSQSGHNTVSWYQQALGQGPQFIFQYYREEENGRGNFPPRFSGLQFPNYSSELNVNALELDDSALYLCASSFRDRPREQFFGPGTRLTVL.

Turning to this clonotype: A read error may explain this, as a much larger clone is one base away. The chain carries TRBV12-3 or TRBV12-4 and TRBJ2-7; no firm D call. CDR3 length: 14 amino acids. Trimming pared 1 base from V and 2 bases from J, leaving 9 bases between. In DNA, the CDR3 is TGTGCCAGCAGTTTAGGGCAGCCACCCTACGAGCAGTACTTC. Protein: CASSLGQPPYEQYF.

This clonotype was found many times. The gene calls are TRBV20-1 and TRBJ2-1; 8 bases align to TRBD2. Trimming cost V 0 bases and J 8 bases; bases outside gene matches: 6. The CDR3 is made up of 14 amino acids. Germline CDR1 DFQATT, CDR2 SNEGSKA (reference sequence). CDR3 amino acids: CSARDPAGVYEQFF. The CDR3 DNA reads TGCAGTGCTAGAGATCCAGCGGGGGTCTATGAGCAGTTCTTC.

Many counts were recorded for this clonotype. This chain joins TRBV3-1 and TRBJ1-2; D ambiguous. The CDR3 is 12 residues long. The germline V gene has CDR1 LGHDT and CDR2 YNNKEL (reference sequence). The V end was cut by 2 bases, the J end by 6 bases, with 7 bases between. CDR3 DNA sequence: TGTGCCAGCAGCCAACGGAGAAATGGCTACACCTTC. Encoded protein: CASSQRRNGYTF. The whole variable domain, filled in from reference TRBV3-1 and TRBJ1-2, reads DTAVSQTPKYLVTQMGNDKSIKCEQNLGHDTMYWYKQDSKKFLKIMFSYNNKELIINETVPNRFSPKSPDKAHLNLHINSLELGDSAVYFCASSQRRNGYTFGSGTRLTVV.

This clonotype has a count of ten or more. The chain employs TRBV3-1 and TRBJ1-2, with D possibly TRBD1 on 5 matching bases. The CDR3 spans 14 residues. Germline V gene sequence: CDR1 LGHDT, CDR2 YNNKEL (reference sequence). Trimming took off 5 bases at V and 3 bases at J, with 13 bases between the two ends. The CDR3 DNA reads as TGTGCCAGCAGCTACACAGGAAACCACTATGGCTACACCTTC. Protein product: CASSYTGNHYGYTF.

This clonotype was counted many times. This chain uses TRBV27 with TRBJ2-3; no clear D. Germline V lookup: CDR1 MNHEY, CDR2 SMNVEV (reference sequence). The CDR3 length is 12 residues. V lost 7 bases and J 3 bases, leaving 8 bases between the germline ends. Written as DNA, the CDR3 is TGTGCCAGCACCCTAAGAACAGATACGCAGTATTTT. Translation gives CASTLRTDTQYF.